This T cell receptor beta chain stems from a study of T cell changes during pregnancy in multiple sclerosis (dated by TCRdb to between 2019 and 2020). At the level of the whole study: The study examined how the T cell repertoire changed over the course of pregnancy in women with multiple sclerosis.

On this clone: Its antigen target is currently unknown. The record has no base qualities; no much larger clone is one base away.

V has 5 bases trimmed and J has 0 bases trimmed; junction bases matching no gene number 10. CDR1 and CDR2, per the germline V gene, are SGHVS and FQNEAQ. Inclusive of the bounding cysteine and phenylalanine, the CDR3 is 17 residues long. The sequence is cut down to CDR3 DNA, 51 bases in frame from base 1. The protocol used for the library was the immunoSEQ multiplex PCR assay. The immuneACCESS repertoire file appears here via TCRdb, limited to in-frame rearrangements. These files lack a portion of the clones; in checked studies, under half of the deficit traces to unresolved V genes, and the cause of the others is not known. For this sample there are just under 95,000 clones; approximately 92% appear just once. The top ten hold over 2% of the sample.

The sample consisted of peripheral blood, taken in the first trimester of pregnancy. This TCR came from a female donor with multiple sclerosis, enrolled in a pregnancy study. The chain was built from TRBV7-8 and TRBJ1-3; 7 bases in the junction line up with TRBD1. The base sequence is TGTGCCAGCAGCCTCTGGACAGGACTCGACTCTGGAAACACCATATATTTT. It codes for CASSLWTGLDSGNTIYF.